This T cell receptor beta chain stems from a study of cytomegalovirus exposure and HLA in healthy donors. The study, taken as a whole, reports: Analysis performed later showed TCR beta chains linked to HLA being more clonally expanded than equally common others.

PCR involved 60 Vbeta and 13 Jbeta primers. TCRdb keeps only in-frame clones here, not all; method: immunoSEQ multiplex PCR. Of some 180,000 clones in the sample, roughly 90% are singletons; the top ten hold more than 1%. The germline gives CDR1 MNHEY, CDR2 SMNVEV (reference sequence). Trimming pared 7 bases from V and 5 bases from J, leaving 18 bases between. The CDR3 is 16 amino acids. Of note for this clone: Its antigen is not identified.

This TCR was recovered from a boy aged 2-9 years in good health and CMV-seronegative. Sequencing input: PBMCs. The chain couples TRBV27 to TRBJ1-6; tentatively, D is TRBD1 (6 bases). In nucleotides, the CDR3 is TGTGCCAGCACCTATTCCGGGACACGGAATAATTCACCCCTCCACTTT. Its translation is CASTYSGTRNNSPLHF.